These 9 T cell receptor beta chains came from one sample sequenced in a study of T cell responses to AZD1222 COVID-19 vaccine. TCRdb's table, derived via immunoSEQ multiplex PCR, lists solely in-frame clones and lacks some. The sample lists 150,000 to 200,000 clones; 80% to 95% were seen once. The sample in question was peripheral blood, obtained 28 days after the second AZD1222 dose. The receptors stem from an adult who received the AZD1222 COVID-19 vaccine.

This chain joins TRBV6-1 and TRBJ2-7; 10 bases are shared with TRBD1. Germline CDR1 MNHNS, CDR2 SASEGT. The CDR3 is 16 residues long. With 2 bases clipped from V and 3 bases from J, the junction kept 7 bases outside the gene matches. CDR3: CASSETVTGGIYEQYF. In nucleotides, the CDR3 is TGTGCCAGCAGTGAAACTGTGACAGGGGGCATCTACGAGCAGTACTTC.

The chain couples TRBV18 to TRBJ2-7, with D tentatively TRBD2 (5 bases). CDR3 length: 12 amino acids. V was shortened by 6 bases and J by 5 bases, with 11 bases between the two germline ends. The V gene's germline CDR1 is KGHSH and CDR2 LQKENI. CDR3 sequence reads: CASSNVGNEQYF. The DNA for the CDR3 is TGTGCCAGCTCCAACGTCGGGAACGAGCAGTACTTC.

The rearrangement joins TRBV4-2 to TRBJ2-7; D possibly matches TRBD1 or TRBD2 (5 bases each). Germline V gene lookup returns CDR1 LGHNA and CDR2 YNFKEQ. Trimming shortened V by 1 base and J by 0 bases, and 13 bases separated the two germline ends. This CDR3 contains 16 residues. In DNA form, the CDR3 reads TGTGCCAGCAGCCAAGGGGGCGGGCGACTCTCCTACGAGCAGTACTTC. It translates to CASSQGGGRLSYEQYF.

J is TRBJ2-3 and V is TRBV20-1; TRBD1 is a possible D gene (6 bases). V was trimmed by 3 bases and J by 1 base, leaving 14 bases between them. The CDR3 totals 15 residues. From germline, CDR1 is DFQATT and CDR2 SNEGSKA (reference sequence). CDR3 bases: TGCAGTGCTAGTGGAATGGGGGCAGGCACAGATACGCAGTATTTT. This translates into CSASGMGAGTDTQYF.

This chain links TRBV7-9 with TRBJ2-1; 8 bases match TRBD1. With V trimmed by 10 bases and J by 6 bases, 14 bases remained unmatched. There are 15 residues in the CDR3. The germline CDR1 and CDR2 sequences are SEHNR and FQNEAQ (reference sequence). In nucleotides, the CDR3 is TGTGCCATTCAACAAACGTGGGACAGGCGCAATGAGCAGTTCTTC. Translating gives CAIQQTWDRRNEQFF.

This chain joins TRBV5-8 and TRBJ1-5, with D possibly being TRBD1 (5 bases). The CDR3 length is 14 residues. Between the trimmed V and J ends, which lost 0 bases and 5 bases, there was a span of 9 bases. Germline-derived CDR1 and CDR2 are SGHTS and YDEGEE. CDR3 nucleotide sequence: TGTGCCAGCAGCTTGGGGGGCGGGGATCAGCCCCAGCATTTT. Translation: CASSLGGGDQPQHF.

The rearrangement links TRBV19 to TRBJ1-2, with D possibly TRBD1 on 5 matching bases. Germline V gene sequence: CDR1 LNHDA, CDR2 SQIVND (reference sequence). Trimming removed 0 bases at V and 2 bases at J, with 13 bases between. The CDR3 is 16 residues long. CDR3 coding DNA: TGTGCCAGTAGTATAGATCCCCGGGGGAACAACTATGGCTACACCTTC. This translates into CASSIDPRGNNYGYTF.

This clone was counted a single time. CDR3 amino acids: CASSSQGSGANVLTF. Here the CDR3 DNA reads TGCGCCAGCAGCTCTCAGGGCTCTGGGGCCAACGTCCTGACTTTC. The chain carries TRBV5-1 and TRBJ2-6; perhaps TRBD1 as D (5 bases). V lost 3 bases and J lost 0, with 7 bases in between. This CDR3 is 15 amino acids long. Germline V gene sequence: CDR1 SGHRS, CDR2 YFSETQ. Together with reference TRBV5-1 and TRBJ2-6, the CDR3 gives the full variable domain: KAGVTQTPRYLIKTRGQQVTLSCSPISGHRSVSWYQQTPGQGLQFLFEYFSETQRNKGNFPGRFSGRQFSNSRSEMNVSTLELGDSALYLCASSSQGSGANVLTFGAGSRLTVL.

This clone was seen once. The CDR3 nucleotides are TGTGCCAGTAGTAGGGGAAGGAACACTGAAGCTTTCTTT. This translates into CASSRGRNTEAFF. This chain connects TRBV19 to TRBJ1-1; unclear D gene. V dropped 4 bases and J dropped 1 base, with 7 bases sitting between them. Germline values: CDR1 LNHDA, CDR2 SQIVND (reference sequence). CDR3 size: 13 residues. The whole variable domain, remainder taken from reference TRBV19 and TRBJ1-1, is DGGITQSPKYLFRKEGQNVTLSCEQNLNHDAMYWYRQDPGQGLRLIYYSQIVNDFQKGDIAEGYSVSREKKESFPLTVTSAQKNPTAFYLCASSRGRNTEAFFGQGTRLTVV.